What follows are 27 T cell receptor beta chains derived from one specimen sequenced in a study of blood T cell repertoires in COVID-19. This table comes from immunoSEQ multiplex PCR, and its TCRdb copy is limited to in-frame clones, with some not included. Of more than 10,000 clones listed, 90% were seen once; the top ten hold around 20%. Sequencing was performed on peripheral blood. The receptor source for this set is a human donor with active COVID-19. The donor label of this sample is uncertain.

The rearrangement uses TRBV27 and TRBJ2-7; D is perhaps TRBD1 (6 bases). Looked up from germline, CDR1 is MNHEY and CDR2 is SMNVEV (reference sequence). The CDR3 is made up of 13 amino acids. Trimming cost V 6 bases and J 1 base, with 10 bases left between them. CDR3 DNA: TGTGCCAGCAGACATACAGGGTCCTACGAGCAGTACTTC. Translating it yields CASRHTGSYEQYF.

This clone was counted between two and nine times. The gene calls are TRBV5-1 and TRBJ2-1; 13 nucleotides align to TRBD2. V lost 4 bases and J lost 3; bases outside the gene matches: 7. This CDR3 is built from 17 residues. The germline gives CDR1 SGHRS, CDR2 YFSETQ. This chain's CDR3 is CASSPGLAGSFYNEQFF. CDR3 DNA: TGCGCCAGCAGCCCGGGACTAGCGGGGTCCTTCTACAATGAGCAGTTCTTC.

As DNA, the CDR3 is TGTGCCAGCAGCTTCGGGACTAGCAACGAGCAGTACTTC. It encodes CASSFGTSNEQYF. The chain is built from TRBV6-5 and TRBJ2-7, with TRBD2 matching over 9 bases. The CDR3 consists of 13 residues. CDR1 MNHEY and CDR2 SVGAGI come from the germline V gene. The V and J ends lost 6 bases and 5 bases, in that order; junction bases with no gene match: 5.

The rearrangement uses TRBV10-1 and TRBJ2-3, with 9 nucleotides matching TRBD1. Germline lookup yields CDR1 WNHNN and CDR2 SYGVQD (reference sequence). The CDR3 runs to 20 residues. Unmatched junction bases numbered 21, after V lost 4 bases and J lost 4 bases. CDR3 sequence: CASSARLGGRNRGLADTQYF. The DNA for the CDR3 is TGCGCCAGCAGTGCAAGACTCGGTGGGAGGAACAGGGGGCTGGCAGATACGCAGTATTTT.

This clone was observed a few times. CDR3 amino acids: CASSWTGDSYNEQFF. CDR3 in DNA: TGTGCCAGCAGCTGGACTGGGGACTCCTACAATGAGCAGTTCTTC. J is TRBJ2-1 and V is TRBV11-2; maybe TRBD2 (5 bases). The CDR3 consists of 15 residues. V lost 4 bases to trimming and J lost 0 bases, with 10 bases between them. Looked up from germline, CDR1 is SGHAT and CDR2 is FQNNGV.

CDR3 coding DNA: TGTGCCAGCAGCTTCTCAGGGTCCGACACCGGGGAGCTGTTTTTT. Its translation is CASSFSGSDTGELFF. The V and J genes are TRBV7-2 and TRBJ2-2, with D possibly matching TRBD1 (5 bases). The CDR3 is 15 amino acids. CDR1 and CDR2 (germline): SGHTA, FQGNSA. V was pared by 3 bases and J by 3 bases, with 11 bases between.

The chain employs TRBV13 and TRBJ1-5, with D maybe TRBD1 (5 bases). Trimming cost V 4 bases and J 6 bases, with 16 bases left between them. The V gene's germline CDR1 is PRHDT and CDR2 FYEKMQ (reference sequence). The CDR3 is made up of 15 amino acids. CDR3 residues: CASSYSGNMGQPQHF. In DNA form, the CDR3 reads TGTGCCAGCAGCTACTCAGGGAATATGGGTCAGCCCCAGCATTTT.

The rearrangement joins TRBV4-2 to TRBJ2-4; D is perhaps TRBD2 (7 bases). The germline CDR1 and CDR2 sequences are LGHNA and YNFKEQ. The CDR3 is 15 amino acids. V shed 0 bases and J shed 4 bases, with 10 bases lying between them. The CDR3 spells CASSQEGGAKNIQYF. CDR3 in DNA: TGTGCCAGCAGCCAAGAAGGGGGGGCGAAAAACATTCAGTACTTC.

This clone was observed a handful of times. The chain employs TRBV28 and TRBJ1-2; TRBD1 matches at 8 bases. This CDR3 comprises 14 residues. The germline gives CDR1 MDHEN, CDR2 SYDVKM. Trimming cost V 5 bases and J 4 bases; bases outside gene matches: 6. The CDR3 sequence is CASSPGQGSYGYTF. The CDR3 DNA sequence: TGTGCCAGCAGTCCCGGACAGGGCTCCTATGGCTACACCTTC.

The J gene is TRBJ1-3, the V gene TRBV10-1; 9 nucleotides match TRBD1. The CDR3 has 20 amino acids. V trimming: 0 bases; J trimming: 0 bases; junction bases outside the gene matches: 12. Germline V CDR1 and CDR2: WNHNN, SYGVQD (reference sequence). The CDR3 protein is CASSESTGGSEFFSGNTIYF. Written as DNA, the CDR3 is TGCGCCAGCAGTGAGTCGACAGGGGGATCCGAGTTTTTCTCTGGAAACACCATATATTTT.

The chain links TRBV29-1 to TRBJ2-3; D perhaps matches TRBD2 (5 bases). V was pared by 4 bases and J by 2 bases, with 13 bases between. Germline V gives CDR1 SQVTM, CDR2 ANQGSEA. The CDR3 extends over 14 amino acids. CDR3 coding DNA: TGCAGCGTTGTAGTGGAGAGGGTCACAGATACGCAGTATTTT. Translating it yields CSVVVERVTDTQYF.

The chain recombines TRBV5-1 with TRBJ2-5; possible D gene TRBD1, 6 bases. V was clipped by 4 bases and J by 5 bases, with 18 bases between them. The CDR3 consists of 15 residues. Germline V gene sequence: CDR1 SGHRS, CDR2 YFSETQ. CDR3 sequence (DNA): TGCGCCAGCAGCACCATTGGGGGCACGGGTGAGACCCAGTACTTC. Its translation is CASSTIGGTGETQYF.

This sequence joins TRBV7-9 and TRBJ1-3; TRBD1 is a possible D gene (5 bases). Germline-derived CDR1 and CDR2 are SEHNR and FQNEAQ (reference sequence). Trimming removed 5 bases at V and 1 base at J, with 15 bases between. The CDR3 runs to 16 residues. The CDR3 loop reads CASSPVGGASGNTIYF. The CDR3 nucleotides are TGTGCCAGCAGCCCGGTGGGGGGAGCTTCTGGAAACACCATATATTTT.

The V and J genes are TRBV11-3 and TRBJ2-5; TRBD2 matches at 8 bases. Germline V gene data show CDR1 as SGHNT and CDR2 as YENEEA. The CDR3 covers 16 residues. With 3 bases clipped from V and 1 base from J, the junction kept 7 bases outside the gene matches. CDR3 region: CASSLGQRGIQETQYF. CDR3 DNA sequence: TGTGCCAGCAGCTTGGGTCAGCGGGGGATCCAAGAGACCCAGTACTTC.

The CDR3 sequence is CASSPIGSGGAGDEQYF. The CDR3 coding sequence is TGTGCCAGCAGTCCCATTGGGAGCGGGGGGGCGGGAGACGAGCAGTACTTC. The J gene is TRBJ2-7, the V gene TRBV27; TRBD2 agrees at 10 bases. The CDR3 contains 17 residues. Trimming removed 5 bases from V and 5 bases from J; junction bases left unmatched: 15. From germline, CDR1 is MNHEY and CDR2 SMNVEV (reference sequence).

The chain employs TRBV7-2 and TRBJ2-1; the match to TRBD2 covers 8 bases. This CDR3 has 15 residues. The ends lost 5 bases at V and 9 bases at J; junction bases unmatched: 12. CDR1 and CDR2 from the germline V gene are SGHTA and FQGNSA. The CDR3 here is CASSPSGGPLSEQFF. CDR3 bases: TGTGCCAGCAGCCCAAGCGGGGGACCCCTCAGTGAGCAGTTCTTC.

The chain recombines TRBV7-9 with TRBJ1-2, with D unresolved. V shed 5 bases and J shed 4 bases, with 14 bases lying between them. CDR3 length: 14 residues. Per the germline V gene, CDR1 is SEHNR and CDR2 is FQNEAQ (reference sequence). The CDR3 is CASSLDTHGYGYTF. CDR3 coding DNA: TGTGCCAGCAGCCTTGACACCCACGGCTATGGCTACACCTTC.

The chain has TRBV7-3 and TRBJ1-1; possibly TRBD1 for D (6 bases). The CDR3 is 17 amino acids. Trimming cost V 4 bases and J 4 bases, with 22 bases left between them. Germline CDR1 reads SGHTA; CDR2 reads FQGTGA. The CDR3 sequence: CASSSRRGTWGLTEAFF. In DNA form, the CDR3 reads TGTGCCAGCAGCTCCCGAAGGGGGACGTGGGGGCTCACTGAAGCTTTCTTT.

The rearrangement uses TRBV7-2 and TRBJ2-2; 7 bases line up with TRBD1. Germline V gene lookup returns CDR1 SGHTA and CDR2 FQGNSA. V dropped 2 bases and J dropped 5; count of bases not matched to a gene: 8. This CDR3 comprises 16 residues. The DNA of the CDR3 is TGTGCCAGCAGCTTAAGACCGGGGACAGTAACCGGGGAGCTGTTTTTT. Translation gives CASSLRPGTVTGELFF. Full variable domain (outside the CDR3, taken from reference TRBV7-2 and TRBJ2-2): GAGVSQSPSNKVTEKGKDVELRCDPISGHTALYWYRQSLGQGLEFLIYFQGNSAPDKSGLPSDRFSAERTGGSVSTLTIQRTQQEDSAVYLCASSLRPGTVTGELFFGEGSRLTVL.

This clone showed up just once. The rearrangement uses TRBV5-1 and TRBJ2-1; tentatively, D is TRBD2 (5 bases). This CDR3 comprises 12 residues. Germline-derived CDR1 and CDR2 are SGHRS and YFSETQ. The V gene lost 5 bases and the J gene lost 5 bases, with 8 bases spanning the gap. The DNA of the CDR3 is TGCGCCAGCAGGAGAGGGAACAATGAGCAGTTCTTC. Its translation: CASRRGNNEQFF.

This clone was seen just once. This chain connects TRBV10-3 to TRBJ1-2; D is ambiguous. This CDR3 region has 14 residues. Trimming stripped 0 bases from V and 3 bases from J, with 8 bases between. Looked up from germline, CDR1 is ENHRY and CDR2 is SYGVKD. The CDR3 DNA is TGTGCCATCAGTGAGTCAGAGGATTACTATGGCTACACCTTC. This encodes CAISESEDYYGYTF.

The chain's CDR3 is CAIRNERTSTDTQYF. As DNA, the CDR3 is TGTGCCATCAGGAACGAGCGTACCTCCACAGATACGCAGTATTTT. The chain carries TRBV10-3 and TRBJ2-3, with D unclear. The CDR3 consists of 15 residues. The germline V gene encodes CDR1 ENHRY and CDR2 SYGVKD. The V end lost 6 bases, the J end lost 2 bases, and 15 bases lay between the germline ends.

This rearrangement joins TRBV27 to TRBJ2-7; 11 bases map to TRBD1. CDR1 is MNHEY, CDR2 SMNVEV, per germline (reference sequence). The CDR3 has 17 amino acids. Losses at the gene ends were 7 bases for V and 3 bases for J; bases not matched to a gene: 14. In DNA, the CDR3 is TGTGCCAGCACCCAGGACAGGGGGCGGGGCGGAGGCTACGAGCAGTACTTC. It is translated as CASTQDRGRGGGYEQYF.

The chain couples TRBV14 to TRBJ2-2, with a tentative D call TRBD1 (6 bases). Trimming left V 3 bases short and J 7 bases short, with 12 bases between. CDR1 SGHDN and CDR2 FVKESK come from the germline V gene. The CDR3 runs to 14 residues. CDR3 DNA sequence: TGTGCCAGCAGCCATAGCAGGGGTATCGGGGAGCTGTTTTTT. Translating gives CASSHSRGIGELFF.

V and J are TRBV18 and TRBJ1-6, with a possible D match to TRBD1 (5 bases). Germline V gene sequence: CDR1 KGHSH, CDR2 LQKENI. The CDR3 covers 15 residues. V lost 6 bases to trimming and J lost 6 bases, with 15 bases between them. CDR3 in amino acids: CASSLNGHSNSPLHF. CDR3 DNA sequence: TGTGCCAGCTCCCTTAATGGACATTCTAATTCACCCCTCCACTTT.

V and J are TRBV7-8 and TRBJ2-7; maybe TRBD2 (5 bases). Per the germline V gene, CDR1 is SGHVS and CDR2 is FQNEAQ. The CDR3 spans 12 residues. V lost 8 bases and J 4 bases, leaving 12 bases between the germline ends. The CDR3 bases are TGTGCCAGCGGACCGCCGGGGTACGAGCAGTACTTC. The encoded protein is CASGPPGYEQYF.

V gene TRBV4-2 combines with J gene TRBJ2-2, with 7 bases fitting TRBD1. The CDR3 loop spans 16 amino acids. Germline CDR1 and CDR2: LGHNA and YNFKEQ. V lost 0 bases, J lost 1 base, and 2 bases stayed unmatched. The CDR3 region has the DNA TGTGCCAGCAGCCAAGAGGGACAGCTGAACACCGGGGAGCTGTTTTTT. Its translation: CASSQEGQLNTGELFF.